A single sample gave rise to the 17 T cell receptor beta chains below, sequenced in a study of vaccination effects on CD4 cells after COVID-19. Following a roughly 9-day culture, CD4+ T cells were purified. All study participants received two doses of BNT162b2 or mRNA-1273 vaccine. The assay was immunoSEQ multiplex PCR, and TCRdb's table has in-frame clones only and misses some. Of about 66,000 clones in the sample, roughly 80% were seen once. The antigens of these receptors remain unknown. The starting material was CD4+ T cells from PBMCs cultured without peptide, obtained after COVID-19 vaccination. Receptor source: a human donor who received a COVID-19 vaccine.

The rearrangement joins TRBV29-1 to TRBJ2-7, with TRBD2 identical over 8 bases. The J segment lost 8 bases and the V segment lost 2 bases, leaving 2 bases of the junction unmatched. The CDR3 runs 11 residues. Germline V CDR1 and CDR2: SQVTM, ANQGSEA. The CDR3 nucleotides are TGCAGCGTTGAATCGGGGGGGAAGCAGTACGTC. This sequence encodes CSVESGGKQYV.

The chain joins TRBV9 to TRBJ2-2; possibly TRBD2 for D (7 bases). CDR1 is SGDLS and CDR2 is YYNGEE in the germline V gene. The V gene lost 3 bases and the J gene lost 5 bases, with 14 bases spanning the gap. This CDR3 spans 15 amino acids. The CDR3 sequence is CASSARRGGTGELFF. The CDR3 coding sequence is TGTGCCAGCAGCGCCCGGAGGGGGGGAACCGGGGAGCTGTTTTTT.

The chain joins TRBV27 to TRBJ2-5; weak D call: TRBD2 (5 bases). CDR1 and CDR2 (germline): MNHEY, SMNVEV (reference sequence). V lost 7 bases and J 5 bases, leaving 23 bases between the germline ends. This CDR3 is 16 amino acids long. The CDR3: CASTDLIAGGLETQYF. The DNA for the CDR3 is TGTGCCAGCACCGACCTCATCGCGGGCGGCTTGGAGACCCAGTACTTC.

This chain links TRBV7-2 with TRBJ2-2; D gene ambiguous. Trimming removed 2 bases from V and 2 bases from J, with 3 bases in between. The V gene's germline CDR1 is SGHTA and CDR2 FQGNSA. This CDR3 has 13 amino acids. CDR3 DNA sequence: TGTGCCAGCAGCTTATCTAACACCGGGGAGCTGTTTTTT. It encodes CASSLSNTGELFF.

The chain has TRBV7-9 and TRBJ2-4; TRBD1 aligns across 7 bases. The CDR3 has 15 amino acids. Unmatched junction bases numbered 8, after V lost 4 bases and J lost 5 bases. Looked up from germline, CDR1 is SEHNR and CDR2 is FQNEAQ (reference sequence). The DNA of the CDR3 is TGTGCCAGCAGCTCCTCGACAGGGTATCAAAACATTCAGTACTTC. As protein: CASSSSTGYQNIQYF.

This sequence joins TRBV6-6 and TRBJ2-7; D possibly corresponds to TRBD1 (6 bases). V was pared by 4 bases and J by 7 bases, with 20 bases between. The CDR3 runs 15 residues. Germline V CDR1 and CDR2: MNHNY, SVGAGI (reference sequence). Here the CDR3 reads CASSLGVRGSREQYV. The DNA for the CDR3 is TGTGCCAGCAGTTTAGGGGTGAGGGGGTCCCGGGAGCAGTACGTC.

The chain couples TRBV7-2 to TRBJ2-5, with TRBD1 matching 8 bases. Germline CDR1 reads SGHTA; CDR2 reads FQGNSA. The CDR3 is 14 residues long. Unmatched junction bases numbered 10, after V lost 8 bases and J lost 5 bases. The chain's CDR3 is CASRFDRGWETQYF. CDR3 bases: TGTGCCAGCCGATTTGACAGGGGATGGGAGACCCAGTACTTC. The full variable domain, completed using reference TRBV7-2 and TRBJ2-5, is GAGVSQSPSNKVTEKGKDVELRCDPISGHTALYWYRQSLGQGLEFLIYFQGNSAPDKSGLPSDRFSAERTGGSVSTLTIQRTQQEDSAVYLCASRFDRGWETQYFGPGTRLLVL.

CDR3 sequence: CASSYLSSGANVLTF. CDR3 coding DNA: TGTGCCAGCAGTTATCTTTCCTCTGGGGCCAACGTCCTGACTTTC. The rearrangement joins TRBV6-5 to TRBJ2-6, with no clear D. The CDR3 is 15 amino acids. V was cut by 3 bases and J by 0 bases, with 6 bases left in between. Looked up from germline, CDR1 is MNHEY and CDR2 is SVGAGI.

The chain has TRBV5-1 and TRBJ1-5, with D possibly being TRBD1 (5 bases). The germline gives CDR1 SGHRS, CDR2 YFSETQ. There are 15 residues in the CDR3. The V end was cut by 2 bases, the J end by 4 bases, with 13 bases between. The DNA of the CDR3 is TGCGCCAGCAGCTTTACCGACAGTAGTAATCAGCCCCAGCATTTT. As protein: CASSFTDSSNQPQHF.

The chain employs TRBV13 and TRBJ2-7, with D unresolved. V gave up 3 bases and J gave up 3 bases, with 6 bases separating them. This CDR3 is 12 amino acids long. Germline V gene sequence: CDR1 PRHDT, CDR2 FYEKMQ (reference sequence). CDR3 DNA: TGTGCCAGCAGCTTTTCGGGCTACGAGCAGTACGTC. Translating it yields CASSFSGYEQYV.

This chain uses TRBV19 with TRBJ1-2; 10 nucleotides match TRBD1. This CDR3 spans 15 amino acids. The V segment lost 7 bases and the J segment 4 bases; nucleotides outside the gene matches: 9. Germline values: CDR1 LNHDA, CDR2 SQIVND (reference sequence). In DNA, the CDR3 is TGTGCCAGTACTCCAGGGGGACAGGGGAGCTATGGCTACACCTTC. Its protein product is CASTPGGQGSYGYTF.

CDR3 DNA: TGTGCCTCCCAAAAGGGGGCGCGCACTGAAGCTTTCTTT. Protein: CASQKGARTEAFF. The rearrangement joins TRBV12-3 or TRBV12-4 to TRBJ1-1, with 7 bases aligning to TRBD1. Trimming removed 11 bases from V and 4 bases from J; junction bases left unmatched: 10. This CDR3 is built from 13 residues.

The chain couples TRBV29-1 to TRBJ1-1; D is unclear. Germline values: CDR1 SQVTM, CDR2 ANQGSEA. This CDR3 spans 13 amino acids. Trimming stripped 8 bases from V and 0 bases from J, with 13 bases between. CDR3 nucleotides: TGCAGCTTCGGCGGGCAGTTGAACACTGAAGCTTTCTTT. Amino acids: CSFGGQLNTEAFF.

The genes are TRBV28 and TRBJ1-1; D remains unclear. Germline assignment: CDR1 MDHEN and CDR2 SYDVKM. The CDR3 runs 12 residues. The ends were cut back, 3 bases at V and 6 bases at J, with 8 bases in the middle. The CDR3 reads CASSFRVAEAFF. The CDR3 DNA reads as TGTGCCAGCAGTTTTAGGGTTGCTGAAGCTTTCTTT.

The chain carries TRBV7-2 and TRBJ1-1; tentatively, D is TRBD1 (6 bases). The CDR3 consists of 15 residues. V dropped 2 bases and J dropped 10 bases, with 20 bases sitting between them. Germline loops: CDR1 SGHTA, CDR2 FQGNSA. CDR3 bases: TGTGCCAGCAGCTTAATTACGGGGGCCGCAGGTTCAGCTTTCTTT. Amino acid sequence: CASSLITGAAGSAFF.

This clone is a singleton in its sample. The chain has TRBV5-5 and TRBJ1-1, with a weak D call TRBD1 (5 bases). CDR1 SGHKS and CDR2 YYEKEE come from the germline V gene (reference sequence). V was pared by 5 bases and J by 2 bases, with 13 bases between. CDR3 size: 14 residues. In nucleotides, the CDR3 is TGTGCCAGCAGTCAGGAGGGGATTAACACTGAAGCTTTCTTT. It codes for CASSQEGINTEAFF.

The chain has TRBV20-1 and TRBJ1-3, with TRBD1 as a possible D gene (6 bases). This CDR3 is built from 13 residues. Trimming stripped 3 bases from V and 2 bases from J, with 8 bases between. From germline, CDR1 is DFQATT and CDR2 SNEGSKA (reference sequence). The CDR3 coding sequence is TGCAGTGCTAGTAGGACAGCTGGAAACACCATATATTTT. This gives the protein CSASRTAGNTIYF.